This T cell receptor (beta chain) was retrieved from a study of blood T cell repertoires in COVID-19. Study as a whole: Collection of acute and convalescent COVID-19 samples took place in the United States, Italy and Spain. The cDNA or gDNA used as material had been derived from T cells, B-cell-depleted T cells, or PBMCs.

The authors' processing: The assay estimated nucleated cells by amplifying reference gene primers. Produced via immunoSEQ multiplex PCR; TCRdb's table is partial and in-frame only. V and J calls and clone size follow that table, whereas D and trimming were derived from the DNA. The table lists around 97,000 clones, more than 80% of them singletons, with approximately 3.5% in the top ten. This CDR3 contains 11 residues. Trimming left V 8 bases short and J 4 bases short, with 8 bases between. Looked up from germline, CDR1 is ENHRY and CDR2 is SYGVKD. V gene TRBV10-3 combines with J gene TRBJ1-1; the D is unclear. This TCR was recovered from a woman aged 55-69 years with acute or convalescent COVID-19. Material: peripheral blood. The CDR3 loop is CAIREGTEAFF. The CDR3, as DNA: TGTGCCATCCGGGAGGGCACTGAAGCTTTCTTT.